This section outlines one T cell receptor beta chain sequence together with its context. Its specificity is unknown. Each TCR beta cDNA library carried unique molecular identifiers. MiXCR was run by TCRdb on the PCR reads, yielding one entry per CDR3 protein. The table shows approximately 730,000 distinct CDR3 sequences, with under 60% occurring only once. The source of the sample is a study of post-analysis software for immune sequencing data. The overall study: Some patients lacked subtype; others had relapsing-remitting, secondary progressive or progressive-relapsing disease.

Study-level points and caveats: For normalized Chao1 diversity, multiple sclerosis patients scored significantly lower than controls did. Patients carried five TRBV segments more frequently than controls did, and TRBV5-6, TRBV5-1 and TRBV20-1 were among them.

The CDR3 length is 16 residues. The germline V gene has CDR1 LGHDT and CDR2 YNNKEL (reference sequence). With 0 bases removed from V and 3 bases from J, the gap between germline ends came to 12 bases. The chain carries TRBV3-1 and TRBJ2-1; D may be TRBD1 (5 bases). Material for sequencing was blood. This TCR was recovered from a girl aged 10-17 years with multiple sclerosis. The DNA for the CDR3 is TGTGCCAGCAGCCAAGATGGGGCGGTAAGCTACAATGAGCAGTTCTTC. It is translated as CASSQDGAVSYNEQFF.